Presented here are 16 T cell receptor beta chains from one specimen sequenced in a study of radiation and T cells in renal cell carcinoma (dated by TCRdb to about 2020). Preparation of the library involved the immunoSEQ multiplex PCR assay. The source is immuneACCESS, and TCRdb retained only in-frame sequences with V and J called. Part of the clones is not carried over; for the studies checked, unresolved V genes explain less than half of this, and the remainder is unexplained. The sample table contains about 130,000 clones; only one count was recorded for around 85% of them. The top ten hold 5% to 6.5% of the sample. The sample's time point, from its label and the paper: blood 2 weeks post-SBRT. The meaning of the sample's treatment or condition label: 15 Gy SBRT to primary tumor, nephrectomy 4 weeks later. This sample comprised blood, obtained from a patient whose treatment included radiotherapy and nephrectomy. These receptors originate from a man over 45 with renal cell carcinoma.

The rearrangement joins TRBV19 to TRBJ1-1; D is ambiguous. The V end lost 1 base, the J end lost 5 bases, and 11 bases lay between the germline ends. Germline-derived CDR1 and CDR2 are LNHDA and SQIVND (reference sequence). The CDR3 sequence is 14 residues long. The CDR3 DNA reads TGTGCCAGTAGTATAGTCTCCCCCGGGACTGAAGCTTTCTTT. It encodes CASSIVSPGTEAFF.

This clone appeared a few times. The gene calls are TRBV5-1 and TRBJ1-2; unclear D gene. The CDR3 spans 14 residues. CDR1 SGHRS and CDR2 YFSETQ come from the germline V gene. The ends were cut back, 0 bases at V and 1 base at J, with 7 bases in the middle. The CDR3 region has the DNA TGCGCCAGCAGCTTGGGGACGGATAACTATGGCTACACCTTC. Translated, it gives CASSLGTDNYGYTF.

The chain carries TRBV5-1 and TRBJ1-4; D is undetermined. Trimming cost V 3 bases and J 1 base, with 13 bases left between them. Germline-derived CDR1 and CDR2 are SGHRS and YFSETQ. The CDR3 runs to 16 residues. CDR3 residues: CASSYMGAVTNEKLFF. The CDR3 nucleotides are TGCGCCAGCAGCTACATGGGCGCGGTAACTAATGAAAAACTGTTTTTT. Based on the CDR3 plus reference TRBV5-1 and TRBJ1-4, the full variable domain is KAGVTQTPRYLIKTRGQQVTLSCSPISGHRSVSWYQQTPGQGLQFLFEYFSETQRNKGNFPGRFSGRQFSNSRSEMNVSTLELGDSALYLCASSYMGAVTNEKLFFGSGTQLSVL.

The J gene is TRBJ2-3, the V gene TRBV9; 7 bases line up with TRBD1. Trimming cost V 0 bases and J 1 base; bases outside gene matches: 8. The CDR3 sequence is 17 residues long. Germline V gives CDR1 SGDLS, CDR2 YYNGEE. CDR3 sequence: CASSVDRSGQGTDTQYF. The CDR3 DNA sequence: TGTGCCAGCAGCGTAGATAGGTCCGGACAGGGCACAGATACGCAGTATTTT.

V usage is TRBV27 and J usage is TRBJ2-7, with D unresolved. V lost 3 bases and J lost 3, with 9 bases in between. Per the germline V gene, CDR1 is MNHEY and CDR2 is SMNVEV (reference sequence). CDR3 length: 13 residues. The CDR3 reads CASSFGDRYEQYF. CDR3 nucleotides: TGTGCCAGCAGTTTCGGCGACCGCTACGAGCAGTACTTC.

J is TRBJ2-3 and V is TRBV5-1, with 10 bases identical to TRBD2. This CDR3 comprises 16 residues. Germline assignment: CDR1 SGHRS and CDR2 YFSETQ. Trimming took 2 bases from V and 1 from J; bases not matched to a gene: 4. Here the CDR3 DNA reads TGCGCCAGCAGCTTTACCGGGACTAGCGGCACAGATACGCAGTATTTT. It is translated as CASSFTGTSGTDTQYF. Full variable domain (rest looked up from reference TRBV5-1 and TRBJ2-3): KAGVTQTPRYLIKTRGQQVTLSCSPISGHRSVSWYQQTPGQGLQFLFEYFSETQRNKGNFPGRFSGRQFSNSRSEMNVSTLELGDSALYLCASSFTGTSGTDTQYFGPGTRLTVL.

The chain recombines TRBV6-6 with TRBJ1-1; perhaps TRBD1 as D (6 bases). CDR3 length equals 13 residues. From germline, CDR1 is MNHNY and CDR2 SVGAGI (reference sequence). Between the trimmed V and J ends, which lost 7 bases and 0 bases, there was a span of 9 bases. The DNA for the CDR3 is TGTGCCAGCACCCAGGGGTTGAACACTGAAGCTTTCTTT. Protein product: CASTQGLNTEAFF.

This CDR3 reads CASSLRTDMNTEAFF. CDR3 coding DNA: TGTGCCAGCAGTTTGAGGACGGACATGAACACTGAAGCTTTCTTT. This chain uses TRBV27 with TRBJ1-1, with D possibly TRBD1 on 5 matching bases. Germline CDR1 is MNHEY and CDR2 is SMNVEV (reference sequence). The CDR3 length is 15 residues. Trimming cost V 3 bases and J 0 bases, with 11 bases left between them.

CDR3 DNA sequence: TGTGCCAGCAGCTCGGGACTTCTAAGCACAGATACGCAGTATTTT. This encodes CASSSGLLSTDTQYF. This chain joins TRBV5-4 and TRBJ2-3; a weak D match, TRBD2 (6 bases). Germline V lookup: CDR1 SGHNT, CDR2 YYREEE (reference sequence). V lost 3 bases to trimming and J lost 0 bases, with 11 bases between them. CDR3 size: 15 residues.

This chain joins TRBV11-2 and TRBJ2-7; no clear D gene. Trimming took off 5 bases at V and 7 bases at J, with 12 bases between the two ends. The germline gives CDR1 SGHAT, CDR2 FQNNGV. The length of the CDR3 is 12 residues. CDR3 in amino acids: CASSPEVGEQYF. CDR3 bases: TGTGCCAGCAGCCCGGAAGTGGGTGAGCAGTACTTC.

The chain couples TRBV14 to TRBJ1-1; tentative D call: TRBD1 (5 bases). This CDR3 is built from 15 residues. The V and J ends lost 2 bases and 4 bases respectively, with 14 bases between them. CDR1 is SGHDN, CDR2 FVKESK, per germline. CDR3 DNA sequence: TGTGCCAGCAGCCAACCCTCGGGGGGAGTCACTGAAGCTTTCTTT. Amino acid sequence: CASSQPSGGVTEAFF.

This clone was counted once. J is TRBJ1-1 and V is TRBV29-1, with a tentative D call TRBD1 (5 bases). This CDR3 is 13 amino acids long. Between the trimmed V and J ends, which lost 2 bases and 3 bases, there was a span of 10 bases. Germline V lookup: CDR1 SQVTM, CDR2 ANQGSEA. The CDR3 is CSVEWGIDTEAFF. Here the CDR3 DNA reads TGCAGCGTTGAATGGGGGATCGACACTGAAGCTTTCTTT.

This clone was counted a single time. The chain recombines TRBV18 with TRBJ1-4, with no clear D. The CDR3 is made up of 13 amino acids. Looked up from germline, CDR1 is KGHSH and CDR2 is LQKENI. V lost 3 bases to trimming and J lost 5 bases, with 7 bases between them. CDR3 in DNA: TGTGCCAGCTCACCCTCCGAAAATGAAAAACTGTTTTTT. Translation gives CASSPSENEKLFF.

The V gene is TRBV7-9, the J gene TRBJ2-1; 7 bases are a match to TRBD1. The V gene's germline CDR1 is SEHNR and CDR2 FQNEAQ (reference sequence). V gave up 4 bases and J gave up 5 bases; unmatched junction bases: 8. This CDR3 has 15 residues. DNA for the CDR3: TGTGCCAGCAGCTCGCCGGGACAGCAGAACAATGAGCAGTTCTTC. The encoded protein is CASSSPGQQNNEQFF.

This chain uses TRBV4-1 with TRBJ2-3; 10 bases are shared with TRBD1. Germline V gives CDR1 MGHRA, CDR2 YSYEKL. Trimming cost V 8 bases and J 6 bases; bases outside gene matches: 8. The CDR3 is 14 amino acids. The CDR3 loop reads CASLGGQGLDTQYF. CDR3 DNA: TGCGCCAGCCTTGGGGGACAGGGGCTGGATACGCAGTATTTT.

The CDR3 protein is CASSPPTVLTPYEQYF. In DNA, the CDR3 is TGTGCCAGCTCACCACCGACAGTTCTAACCCCCTACGAGCAGTACTTC. V usage is TRBV18 and J usage is TRBJ2-7; TRBD1 might be the D (5 bases). V shed 0 bases and J shed 2 bases, with 14 bases lying between them. Germline CDR1 KGHSH, CDR2 LQKENI. This CDR3 is built from 16 residues.